Listed below are T cell receptor beta chains from one sample, sequenced in a study of blood T cell repertoires in COVID-19. Profiled with immunoSEQ multiplex PCR; TCRdb holds only in-frame clones, not every one. The sample shows 150,000 to 250,000 clones, around 87% of them seen only once. The sample was PBMCs or T cells enriched from blood (not recorded which). The source is a woman in her 30s who had recovered from COVID-19. Each CDR3 is given with its conserved first and last residue. Fields, in order: CDR3 length, clone size, D gene, J gene, V gene, CDR3 DNA, CDR3 protein. A D gene is named only where the DNA matches it firmly. Part of the rows lack a size; the others show once, few, many or a class for expanded clones.

>10|.|.|TRBJ1-1|TRBV10-3
TGTGCCATCGGCGACATTGAAGCTTTCTTT
CAIGDIEAFF
>12|.|.|TRBJ1-2|TRBV20-1
TGCAGTGCTAGTTCCCCGGGGGGGGGCTACACCTTC
CSASSPGGGYTF
>15|once|.|TRBJ2-7|TRBV15
TGTGCCACCAGCGGGGTCGGGGGGCCCTCCTACGAGCAGTACTTC
CATSGVGGPSYEQYF
>11|.|.|TRBJ1-2|TRBV29-1
TGCAGCGTTCAGGGGTTATCAGGCTACACCTTC
CSVQGLSGYTF
>16|.|TRBD1|TRBJ1-4|TRBV11-3
TGTGCCAGCAGCTTAGGTTTCACAGGGGCGCTTGAAAAACTGTTTTTT
CASSLGFTGALEKLFF
>14|.|.|TRBJ2-1|TRBV7-2
TGTGCCAGCAGCTTAGGTTCGACAAACAATGAGCAGTTCTTC
CASSLGSTNNEQFF
>14|.|TRBD1|TRBJ2-3|TRBV27
TGTGCCAGCAGTTGGGACAGGGTCACAGATACGCAGTATTTT
CASSWDRVTDTQYF
>14|.|.|TRBJ2-3|TRBV29-1
TGCAGCGTTGTCAGCCGACAGAACACAGATACGCAGTATTTT
CSVVSRQNTDTQYF
>17|once|.|TRBJ1-1|TRBV9
TGTGCCAGCAGCGTAGCTTCTGTCAGCCGGAGGAACACTGAAGCTTTCTTT
CASSVASVSRRNTEAFF
>15|once|.|TRBJ1-1|TRBV11-3
TGTGCCAGCAGCTTAGGGGCAGATCTGAACACTGAAGCTTTCTTT
CASSLGADLNTEAFF
>16|once|.|TRBJ1-5|TRBV19
TGTGCCAGTAGTACGTTACCCGGACAGACGCCACAGCCCCAGCATTTT
CASSTLPGQTPQPQHF
>13|.|TRBD2|TRBJ2-1|TRBV11-1
TGTGCCAGCGGACTAGCGGGGGGTGGTGAGCAGTTCTTC
CASGLAGGGEQFF
>14|.|TRBD1|TRBJ1-5|TRBV6-2/TRBV6-3
TGTGCCAGCAGTACGGACAGGGTCGACCAGCCCCAGCATTTT
CASSTDRVDQPQHF
>14|few|.|TRBJ1-6|TRBV6-2/TRBV6-3
TGTGCCAGCAGTGTCGAGAGGGTGAATTCACCCCTCCACTTT
CASSVERVNSPLHF
>16|.|.|TRBJ1-1|TRBV7-9
TGTGCCAGCAGCTTAAATCTCAGGGCCGCCTCCACTGAAGCTTTCTTT
CASSLNLRAASTEAFF
>17|.|TRBD1|TRBJ1-2|TRBV6-2/TRBV6-3
TGTGCCAGCAGTTACGATATGACAGGACAGGCGATTTATGGCTACACCTTC
CASSYDMTGQAIYGYTF
>16|.|.|TRBJ1-3|TRBV5-1
TGCGCCAGCAGCGACGGAGGAGGGAGCTCTGGAAACACCATATATTTT
CASSDGGGSSGNTIYF
>16|.|TRBD2|TRBJ2-2|TRBV9
TGTGCCAGCAGCTTAGTAGCGGGAGGGAACACCGGGGAGCTGTTTTTT
CASSLVAGGNTGELFF
>14|.|TRBD1|TRBJ1-2|TRBV5-4
TGTGCCAGCAGCCAGGGACAGACTAACTATGGCTACACCTTC
CASSQGQTNYGYTF
>14|.|TRBD1|TRBJ1-1|TRBV28
TGTGCCAGCAGTTTGACAGGGAGCAACACTGAAGCTTTCTTT
CASSLTGSNTEAFF
>16|.|TRBD2|TRBJ2-5|TRBV10-3
TGTGCCAGTCGTGGTGATCTAGCGGGGGGGCCGGAGACCCAGTACTTC
CASRGDLAGGPETQYF
>12|.|TRBD1|TRBJ1-1|TRBV11-3
TGTGCCAGTTCGACAGGGTTCACTGAAGCTTTCTTT
CASSTGFTEAFF
>15|.|.|TRBJ2-3|TRBV11-2
TGTGCCAGCAGCTTACTACCCCAAACCACAGATACGCAGTATTTT
CASSLLPQTTDTQYF
>10|.|.|TRBJ2-1|TRBV20-1
TGCAGTGCTAGGTCGGGTGAGCAGTTCTTC
CSARSGEQFF
>15|.|TRBD2|TRBJ2-7|TRBV5-1
TGCGCCAGCAGACCGGGACTAGCGGGAGTCTACGAGCAGTACTTC
CASRPGLAGVYEQYF
>13|.|TRBD1|TRBJ2-7|TRBV9
TGTGCCAGCAGCCCCCGACAGGGGACCCTACAGTACTTC
CASSPRQGTLQYF
>16|.|TRBD2|TRBJ2-7|TRBV28
TGTGCCAGCAGACAAAGACTAGCGGGAGAGGGCAGCGAGCAGTACTTC
CASRQRLAGEGSEQYF
>15|.|TRBD2|TRBJ2-7|TRBV10-3
TGTGCCACCACGGGGGGGGGACTCGTCGCCTACGAGCAGTACTTC
CATTGGGLVAYEQYF
>14|.|TRBD1|TRBJ1-2|TRBV6-4
TGTGCCAGCAGTCGGGACAGAGGCTACTATGGCTACACCTTC
CASSRDRGYYGYTF
>16|.|.|TRBJ1-4|TRBV7-9
TGTGCCAGCAGCTTGAGTCCGAACCCGACTAATGAAAAACTGTTTTTT
CASSLSPNPTNEKLFF
>14|.|.|TRBJ2-5|TRBV6-5
TGTGCCAGCCGAGACAGGACTCGTGGTGAGACCCAGTACTTC
CASRDRTRGETQYF
>14|.|TRBD1|TRBJ2-5|TRBV2
TGTGCCAGCAGCCGCGGACAGGCCCAAGAGACCCAGTACTTC
CASSRGQAQETQYF
>17|.|TRBD1|TRBJ2-2|TRBV12-5
TGTGCTAGTGGTTTGTTTAAGACAGGGGAGTACACCGGGGAGCTGTTTTTT
CASGLFKTGEYTGELFF
>13|few|.|TRBJ1-1|TRBV19
TGTGCCAGTAGTATTCGTCCAGACACTGAAGCTTTCTTT
CASSIRPDTEAFF
>15|.|TRBD2|TRBJ2-2|TRBV25-1
TGTGCCAGCAGCCCCGGGACTGGGGGGGCCGGGGAGCTGTTTTTT
CASSPGTGGAGELFF
>13|.|.|TRBJ1-1|TRBV29-1
TGCAGCGCCGATGCGGGGGTGAACACTGAAGCTTTCTTT
CSADAGVNTEAFF
>16|.|TRBD1|TRBJ1-2|TRBV5-1
TGCGCCAGCAGCTTGCTGTCGGGACAGGGGACCTATGGCTACACCTTC
CASSLLSGQGTYGYTF
>12|.|TRBD1|TRBJ1-1|TRBV7-9
TGTGCCAGCAGGCCAGGGGGGACTGAAGCTTTCTTT
CASRPGGTEAFF
>17|.|TRBD1|TRBJ1-2|TRBV9
TGTGCCAGCAGCCGAGGGCGTCCGGGACAGGGCAGCTATGGCTACACCTTC
CASSRGRPGQGSYGYTF
>14|once|TRBD2|TRBJ2-1|TRBV12-5
TGTGCTAGTGGTTTGGGGACTAGCGGAGGAGAGCAGTTCTTC
CASGLGTSGGEQFF
>13|.|TRBD2|TRBJ2-2|TRBV19
TGTGCCAGTACACGGGGGGGCACCGGGGAGCTGTTTTTT
CASTRGGTGELFF
>15|.|TRBD1|TRBJ1-2|TRBV15
TGTGCCACCAGCAGAGATAAGGGGGCGAACTATGGCTACACCTTC
CATSRDKGANYGYTF
>15|.|TRBD1|TRBJ2-7|TRBV5-5
TGTGCCAGCAGCTTGACGGGACAGGGTAGGTCCGAGCAGTACTTC
CASSLTGQGRSEQYF
>14|.|.|TRBJ1-4|TRBV28
TGTGCCAGCAGTCCAGGGGCAACTAATGAAAAACTGTTTTTT
CASSPGATNEKLFF
>13|.|.|TRBJ1-1|TRBV27
TGTGCCAGCAGTTACTCAGGGGAAACTGAAGCTTTCTTT
CASSYSGETEAFF
>14|.|TRBD1|TRBJ1-6|TRBV2
TGTGCCAGCAGGACCACAGGGGAGCGATCACCCCTCCACTTT
CASRTTGERSPLHF
>13|.|TRBD1|TRBJ2-7|TRBV7-2
TGTGCCACCCAGGACAGGGGCGTCTACGAGCAGTACTTC
CATQDRGVYEQYF
>18|.|.|TRBJ1-3|TRBV15
TGTGCCACCAGCAGAGGCGACCGTTTGGGGCCCTCTGGAAACACCATATATTTT
CATSRGDRLGPSGNTIYF
>15|.|.|TRBJ1-1|TRBV3-1/TRBV3-2
TGTGCCAGCAGCTTTACCCGGCGGATGAACACTGAAGCTTTCTTT
CASSFTRRMNTEAFF
>15|.|.|TRBJ2-1|TRBV10-3
TGTGCCATCACCAGAAACCGGGACTCCACCTATGAGCAGTTCTTC
CAITRNRDSTYEQFF
>17|.|.|TRBJ1-6|TRBV18
TGTGCCAGCTCATCTCGGACCGATCTAACAGGAGATTCACCCCTCCACTTT
CASSSRTDLTGDSPLHF
>16|.|TRBD2|TRBJ2-5|TRBV19
TGTGCCAGTAGTAGATCACTAGCGGGAGGACAAGAGACCCAGTACTTC
CASSRSLAGGQETQYF
>12|.|.|TRBJ1-1|TRBV18
TGTGCCAGCTCCCTTTTATACACTGAAGCTTTCTTT
CASSLLYTEAFF
>13|.|.|TRBJ1-5|TRBV7-9
TGTGCCAGCAGTGCACAGGGCAATCAGCCCCAGCATTTT
CASSAQGNQPQHF
>15|.|.|TRBJ2-2|TRBV6-5
TGTGCCAGCACCGACCCGGGGTTTGGCACCGGGGAGCTGTTTTTT
CASTDPGFGTGELFF
>13|.|.|TRBJ1-6|TRBV2
TGTGCCAGCAGTGAGGGGGCCTTTTCACCCCTCCACTTT
CASSEGAFSPLHF
>14|.|.|TRBJ2-5|TRBV6-1
TGTGCCAGCAGTGAAGCGCTAGCGTGGGGGACCCAGTACTTC
CASSEALAWGTQYF